This T cell receptor (beta chain) was retrieved from a study of shared clonotypes between healthy human individuals. Germline V lookup: CDR1 MNHNS, CDR2 SASEGT. This CDR3 has 13 amino acids. Trimming took 1 base from V and 6 from J, leaving 10 bases between them. None of the donors, who were healthy HIV-negative adults, had recently had acute infections or vaccinations. Around 32,000 T cell genomes (about 300 ng DNA) went into each PBMC replicate. Sequencing of unsorted PBMC DNA was carried out using ten immunoSEQ deep assay plates. Generated by immunoSEQ multiplex PCR, the TCRdb table keeps only in-frame clones and is missing some. The repertoire has 450,000 to 500,000 clones, 70% to 80% of them found once; the top ten carry less than 15%.

The gene calls are TRBV6-1 and TRBJ2-7, with a weak D call TRBD1 (5 bases). Sequenced input: PBMCs. The clonotype was recovered from a woman aged 35 to 49 in good health. Some clones in this sample may be carry-over from other donors' samples. The CDR3 sequence: CASSEGRTTEQYF. The CDR3 DNA reads as TGTGCCAGCAGTGAAGGGCGGACAACCGAGCAGTACTTC.